This T cell receptor (beta chain) was captured by sequencing in a study of T cells in localized non-small cell lung cancer. Notes on the study in general: For the top 100 tumor clones, a median around 61 also appeared in adjacent lung. Owing to sequencing of a solitary tumor region, heterogeneity cannot be discounted. Uninvolved adjacent lung showed the highest T cell clonality, exceeding tumor. Elevated circulating T cell density in blood was associated with longer overall survival.

This table comes from immunoSEQ multiplex PCR, and its TCRdb copy is limited to in-frame clones, with some not included. The sample shows some 30,000 clones, roughly nine tenths of them seen only once. Points on this clone: Antigen specificity is unknown.

CDR3 length equals 13 residues. Looked up from germline, CDR1 is LNHDA and CDR2 is SQIVND (reference sequence). Trimming removed 1 base at V and 4 bases at J, with 8 bases between. This TCR came from a man between 35 and 75 years old with stage III lung adenocarcinoma. The gene calls are TRBV19 and TRBJ2-7, with D possibly being TRBD2 (6 bases). The sample in question was peripheral blood mononuclear cells, obtained before any cancer treatment. The CDR3 protein is CASSIGGGYEQYF. CDR3 DNA: TGTGCCAGTAGTATAGGAGGAGGGTACGAGCAGTACTTC.